These 5 T cell receptor beta chains originate from one sample sequenced in a study of OX40 agonist ivuxolimab in advanced cancers. Libraries were prepared by immunoSEQ multiplex PCR; TCRdb keeps only in-frame clonotypes and omits some of them. Of about 26,000 clones in the sample, around 83% were seen once. The sequences come from CD4+ or CD8+ T cells sorted from blood, collected in a trial of the OX40 agonist ivuxolimab. These TCRs come from an adult with an advanced solid tumor such as melanoma, head and neck, liver or kidney cancer.

The rearrangement links TRBV5-1 to TRBJ1-2; unclear D gene. V lost 2 bases to trimming and J lost 2 bases, with 4 bases between them. From germline, CDR1 is SGHRS and CDR2 YFSETQ. This CDR3 spans 12 amino acids. Here the CDR3 DNA reads TGCGCCAGCAGCTTAGGAAACTATGGCTACACCTTC. Its protein is CASSLGNYGYTF. The variable domain in full, completed from reference TRBV5-1 and TRBJ1-2, reads KAGVTQTPRYLIKTRGQQVTLSCSPISGHRSVSWYQQTPGQGLQFLFEYFSETQRNKGNFPGRFSGRQFSNSRSEMNVSTLELGDSALYLCASSLGNYGYTFGSGTRLTVV.

The rearrangement joins TRBV19 to TRBJ2-1; TRBD1 or TRBD2 may be the D gene (7 bases each). Germline V gene lookup returns CDR1 LNHDA and CDR2 SQIVND (reference sequence). With 3 bases removed from V and 4 bases from J, the gap between germline ends came to 22 bases. The CDR3 sequence is 18 residues long. The chain's CDR3 is CASSMNRGLERGYNEQFF. The CDR3 region has the DNA TGTGCCAGTAGTATGAACAGGGGACTGGAGCGGGGTTACAATGAGCAGTTCTTC.

This clone appeared a single time. V gene TRBV11-2 combines with J gene TRBJ2-3, with D uncertain. CDR1 is SGHAT, CDR2 FQNNGV, per germline. This CDR3 region has 11 residues. The ends were cut back, 9 bases at V and 7 bases at J, with 11 bases in the middle. The CDR3 is CASLVGNTQYF. As DNA, the CDR3 is TGTGCCAGTTTGGTTGGAAATACGCAGTATTTT.

This clone occurred once. The chain joins TRBV15 to TRBJ2-7; 7 nucleotides match TRBD1. Germline V gene lookup returns CDR1 LNHNV and CDR2 YYDKDF (reference sequence). The CDR3 sequence is 14 residues long. Losses at the gene ends were 4 bases for V and 5 bases for J; bases not matched to a gene: 8. The CDR3 protein is CATSTVTQGNEQYF. The CDR3 DNA follows: TGTGCCACCAGCACGGTTACACAGGGGAACGAGCAGTACTTC.

The chain carries TRBV13 and TRBJ2-7, with 16 positions matching TRBD2. The V gene's germline CDR1 is PRHDT and CDR2 FYEKMQ (reference sequence). The CDR3 loop spans 16 amino acids. V shed 5 bases, J shed 4 bases, and the junction held 5 bases outside the gene matches. Here the CDR3 reads CASSQGTSGRAYEQYF. The CDR3 DNA is TGTGCCAGCAGCCAAGGGACTAGCGGGAGGGCATACGAGCAGTACTTC.